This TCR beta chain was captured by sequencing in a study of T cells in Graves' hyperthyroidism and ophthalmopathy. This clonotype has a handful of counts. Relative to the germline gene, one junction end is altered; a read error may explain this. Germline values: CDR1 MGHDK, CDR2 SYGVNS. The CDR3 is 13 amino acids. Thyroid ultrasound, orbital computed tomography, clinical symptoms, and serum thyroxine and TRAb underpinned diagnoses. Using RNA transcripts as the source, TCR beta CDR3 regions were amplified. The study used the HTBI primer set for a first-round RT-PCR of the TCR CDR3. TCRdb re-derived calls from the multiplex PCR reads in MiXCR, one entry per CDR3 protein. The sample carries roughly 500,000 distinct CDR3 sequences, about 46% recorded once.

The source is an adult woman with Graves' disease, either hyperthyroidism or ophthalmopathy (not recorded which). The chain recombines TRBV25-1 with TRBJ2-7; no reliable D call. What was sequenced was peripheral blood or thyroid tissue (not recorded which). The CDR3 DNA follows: TGTGCCAGCAGTGAATCGCATCGCTACGAGCAGCACTTC. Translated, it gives CASSESHRYEQHF.